The rows below give T cell receptor beta chains drawn from one sample of a study of blood T cells in healthy people across ages. TCRdb called the 5' RACE reads again in MiXCR, with one record for every CDR3 protein. The data contain 800,000 to 1,000,000 distinct CDR3 sequences, around 46% of them singletons. The source material was blood. The receptors were sampled from a man aged 25-45 years in good health. Both conserved end residues are trimmed from each CDR3. The D gene is left open where the match is weak.

v_call	d_call	cdr3_length	cdr3_aa
TRBV18	TRBD1	14	ASSPDRGASFYEQY
TRBV6-1	TRBD1	10	ATSGTAEKLF
TRBV5-5	TRBD1	13	ASSPWTGGDTEAF
TRBV28	NA	12	ASSGGAPLYEQY
TRBV6-5	TRBD1	12	ASSYGQGHEKLF
TRBV2	NA	13	ASSPNPGHQETQY
TRBV20-1	TRBD2	11	SSLIAGGYEQY
TRBV5-1	NA	11	ASSTGRDYEQY
TRBV7-9	NA	12	AFDSDLGIYEQY
TRBV6-5	TRBD1	13	ASSPRQGTILRQF
TRBV5-6	TRBD1	13	ASSRDRGPYNEQF
TRBV7-9	TRBD2	15	ASSSPTSGFTYNEQF
TRBV4-3	TRBD2	13	ASSHRTSVSNEQF
TRBV5-1	TRBD2	11	ASSREVPDTQY
TRBV9	NA	13	ASSPTTDGGYGYT
TRBV6-5	NA	12	ASRLRGSNYGYT
TRBV7-2	NA	13	ASSSDGKTSYEQY
TRBV12-3/TRBV12-4	TRBD1	10	ARRDRYYEQY
TRBV2	NA	12	ASRGDLTGGEQF
TRBV3-1	NA	14	ASSHAATGLYNEQF
TRBV12-3/TRBV12-4	TRBD1	14	ASRIAGTESYNEQF
TRBV11-1	TRBD2	12	ASSLGVGGTEQF
TRBV3-1	NA	11	ASSPGLRNTQY
TRBV4-1	NA	13	ASSQDAGAGNEQF
TRBV12-3/TRBV12-4	TRBD1	13	ASSGGTGETYEQF
TRBV4-2	NA	12	TSSQEGRDSPLH
TRBV18	TRBD1	11	ASSPTGVGEQY
TRBV6-1	NA	12	ASSEAGRSDTQY
TRBV25-1	NA	13	ASSEQRGRNYGYT